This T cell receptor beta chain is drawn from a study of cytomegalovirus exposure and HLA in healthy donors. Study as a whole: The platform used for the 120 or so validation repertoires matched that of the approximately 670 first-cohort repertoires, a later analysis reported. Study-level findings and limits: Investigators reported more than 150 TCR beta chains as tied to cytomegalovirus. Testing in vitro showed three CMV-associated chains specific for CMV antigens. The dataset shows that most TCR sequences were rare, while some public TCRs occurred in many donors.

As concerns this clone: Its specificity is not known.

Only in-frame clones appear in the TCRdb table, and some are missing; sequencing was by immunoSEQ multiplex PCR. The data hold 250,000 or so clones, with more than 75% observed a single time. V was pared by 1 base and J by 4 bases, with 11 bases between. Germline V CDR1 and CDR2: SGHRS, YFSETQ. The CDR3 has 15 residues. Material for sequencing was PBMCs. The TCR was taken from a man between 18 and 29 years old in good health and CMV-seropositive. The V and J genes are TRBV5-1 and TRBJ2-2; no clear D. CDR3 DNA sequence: TGCGCCAGCAGCTTGACCCCCCCGGGCACCGGGGAGCTGTTTTTT. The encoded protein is CASSLTPPGTGELFF.